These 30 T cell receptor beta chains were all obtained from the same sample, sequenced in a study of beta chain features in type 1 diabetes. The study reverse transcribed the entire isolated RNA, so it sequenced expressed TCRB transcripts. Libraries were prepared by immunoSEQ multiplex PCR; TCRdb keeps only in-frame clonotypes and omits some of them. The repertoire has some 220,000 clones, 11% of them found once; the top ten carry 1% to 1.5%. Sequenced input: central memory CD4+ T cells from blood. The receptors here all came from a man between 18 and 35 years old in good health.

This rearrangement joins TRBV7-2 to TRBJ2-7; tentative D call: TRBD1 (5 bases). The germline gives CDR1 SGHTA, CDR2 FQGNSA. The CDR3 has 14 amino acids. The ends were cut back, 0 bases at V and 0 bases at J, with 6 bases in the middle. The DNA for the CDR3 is TGTGCCAGCAGCTTAGCCAGGGCCTCCTACGAGCAGTACTTC. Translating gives CASSLARASYEQYF.

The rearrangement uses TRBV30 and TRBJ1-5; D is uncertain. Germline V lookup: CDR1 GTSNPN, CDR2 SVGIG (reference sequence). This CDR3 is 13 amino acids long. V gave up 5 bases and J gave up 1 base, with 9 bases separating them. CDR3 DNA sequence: TGTGCCTGGGAGGACGGAAGCAATCAGCCCCAGCATTTT. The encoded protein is CAWEDGSNQPQHF. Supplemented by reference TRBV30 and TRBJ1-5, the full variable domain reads SQTIHQWPATLVQPVGSPLSLECTVEGTSNPNLYWYRQAAGRGLQLLFYSVGIGQISSEVPQNLSASRPQDRQFILSSKKLLLSDSGFYLCAWEDGSNQPQHFGDGTRLSIL.

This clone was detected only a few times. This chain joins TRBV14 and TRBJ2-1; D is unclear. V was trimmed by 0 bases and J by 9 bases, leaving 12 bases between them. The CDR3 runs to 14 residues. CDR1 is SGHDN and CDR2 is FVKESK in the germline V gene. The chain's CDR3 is CASSQELGWGEQFF. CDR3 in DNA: TGTGCCAGCAGCCAAGAGCTGGGTTGGGGTGAGCAGTTCTTC.

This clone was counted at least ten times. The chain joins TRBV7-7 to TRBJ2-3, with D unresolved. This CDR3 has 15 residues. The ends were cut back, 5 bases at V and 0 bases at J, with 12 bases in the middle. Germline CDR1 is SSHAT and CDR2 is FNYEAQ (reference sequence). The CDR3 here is CASSPDAASTDTQYF. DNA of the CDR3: TGTGCCAGCAGCCCGGACGCAGCTAGCACAGATACGCAGTATTTT.

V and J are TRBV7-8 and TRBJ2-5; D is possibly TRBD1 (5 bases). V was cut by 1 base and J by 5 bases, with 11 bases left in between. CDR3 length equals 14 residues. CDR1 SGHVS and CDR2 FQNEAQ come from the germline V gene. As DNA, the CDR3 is TGTGCCAGCAGCTTAGTAGACAGTCCTGAGACCCAGTACTTC. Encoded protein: CASSLVDSPETQYF.

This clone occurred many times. CDR3 sequence reads: CASSGRQGAYEQYF. In DNA, the CDR3 is TGTGCCAGCAGTGGGAGACAGGGGGCCTACGAGCAGTACTTC. The rearrangement uses TRBV25-1 and TRBJ2-7, with 9 bases fitting TRBD1. The ends lost 4 bases at V and 2 bases at J; junction bases unmatched: 3. The CDR3 runs 14 residues. Germline CDR1 and CDR2: MGHDK and SYGVNS.

The CDR3, as DNA: TGTGCCAGCAGTGAATCCCTACTGGGCGGCTACACCTTC. Translating it yields CASSESLLGGYTF. The gene calls are TRBV25-1 and TRBJ1-2, with D hard to call. The CDR3 sequence is 13 residues long. CDR1 is MGHDK and CDR2 is SYGVNS in the germline V gene. Trimming took 1 base from V and 8 from J, leaving 11 bases between them.

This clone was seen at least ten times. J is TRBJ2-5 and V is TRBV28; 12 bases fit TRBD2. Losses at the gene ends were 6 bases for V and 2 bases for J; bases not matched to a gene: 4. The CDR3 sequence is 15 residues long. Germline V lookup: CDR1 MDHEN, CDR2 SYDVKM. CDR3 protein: CASSRLAGAQETQYF. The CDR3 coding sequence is TGTGCCAGCAGCCGACTAGCGGGAGCACAAGAGACCCAGTACTTC.

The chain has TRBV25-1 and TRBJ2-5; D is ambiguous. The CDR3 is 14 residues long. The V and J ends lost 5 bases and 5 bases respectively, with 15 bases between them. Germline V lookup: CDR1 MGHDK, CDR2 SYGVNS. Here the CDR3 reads CASSQFGSGETQYF. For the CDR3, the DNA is TGTGCCAGCAGTCAATTCGGGTCCGGGGAGACCCAGTACTTC.

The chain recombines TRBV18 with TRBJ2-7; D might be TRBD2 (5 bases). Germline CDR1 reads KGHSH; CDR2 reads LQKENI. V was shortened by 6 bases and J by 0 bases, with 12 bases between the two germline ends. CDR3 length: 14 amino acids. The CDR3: CASSPSGVSYEQYF. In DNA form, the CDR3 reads TGTGCCAGCTCGCCATCCGGGGTCTCCTACGAGCAGTACTTC. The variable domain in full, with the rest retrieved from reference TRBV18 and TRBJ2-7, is NAGVMQNPRHLVRRRGQEARLRCSPMKGHSHVYWYRQLPEEGLKFMVYLQKENIIDESGMPKERFSAEFPKEGPSILRIQQVVRGDSAAYFCASSPSGVSYEQYFGPGTRLTVT.

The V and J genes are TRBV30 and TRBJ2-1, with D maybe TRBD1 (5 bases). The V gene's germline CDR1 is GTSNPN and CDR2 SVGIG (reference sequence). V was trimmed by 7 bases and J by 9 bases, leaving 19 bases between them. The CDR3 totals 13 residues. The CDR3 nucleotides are TGTGCCTTGGAAGCAGTGGATCAGGGTGAGCAGTTCTTC. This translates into CALEAVDQGEQFF. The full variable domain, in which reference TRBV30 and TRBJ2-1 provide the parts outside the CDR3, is SQTIHQWPATLVQPVGSPLSLECTVEGTSNPNLYWYRQAAGRGLQLLFYSVGIGQISSEVPQNLSASRPQDRQFILSSKKLLLSDSGFYLCALEAVDQGEQFFGPGTRLTVL.

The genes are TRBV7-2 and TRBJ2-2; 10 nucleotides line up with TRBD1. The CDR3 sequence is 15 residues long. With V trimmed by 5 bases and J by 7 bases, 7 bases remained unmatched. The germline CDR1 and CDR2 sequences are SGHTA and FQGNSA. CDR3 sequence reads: CASSQDRGTVGELFF. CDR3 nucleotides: TGTGCCAGCAGCCAGGACAGGGGGACGGTCGGGGAGCTGTTTTTT.

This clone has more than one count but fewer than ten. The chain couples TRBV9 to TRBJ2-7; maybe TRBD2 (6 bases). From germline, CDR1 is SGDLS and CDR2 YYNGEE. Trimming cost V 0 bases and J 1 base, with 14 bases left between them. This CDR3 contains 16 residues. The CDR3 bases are TGTGCCAGCAGCGTAGACGGTAGCGGTCCGTCCTACGAGCAGTACTTC. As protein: CASSVDGSGPSYEQYF.

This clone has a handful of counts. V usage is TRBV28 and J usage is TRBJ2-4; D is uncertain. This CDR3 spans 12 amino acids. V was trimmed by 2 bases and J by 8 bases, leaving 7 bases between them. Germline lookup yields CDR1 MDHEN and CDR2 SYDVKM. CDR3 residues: CASSLLTDIQYF. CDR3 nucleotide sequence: TGTGCCAGCAGTTTACTTACAGACATTCAGTACTTC.

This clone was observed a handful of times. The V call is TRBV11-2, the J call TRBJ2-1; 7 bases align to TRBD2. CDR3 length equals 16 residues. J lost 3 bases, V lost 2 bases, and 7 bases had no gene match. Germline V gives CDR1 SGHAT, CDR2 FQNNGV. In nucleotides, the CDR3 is TGTGCCAGCAGCTTATTGAGGGAGGGTTACTACAATGAGCAGTTCTTC. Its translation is CASSLLREGYYNEQFF.

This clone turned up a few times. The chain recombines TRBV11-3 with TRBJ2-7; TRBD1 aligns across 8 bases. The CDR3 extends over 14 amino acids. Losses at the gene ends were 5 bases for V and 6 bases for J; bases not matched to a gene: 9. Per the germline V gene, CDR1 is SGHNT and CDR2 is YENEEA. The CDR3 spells CASSPRTGLGEQYF. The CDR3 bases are TGTGCCAGCAGCCCGCGGACAGGGCTGGGCGAGCAGTACTTC.

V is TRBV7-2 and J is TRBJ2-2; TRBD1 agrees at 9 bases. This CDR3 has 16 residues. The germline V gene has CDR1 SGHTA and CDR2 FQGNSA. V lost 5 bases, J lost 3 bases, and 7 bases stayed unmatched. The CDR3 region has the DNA TGTGCCAGCAGCCCCCTGAACAGGGGGCACACCGGGGAGCTGTTTTTT. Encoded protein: CASSPLNRGHTGELFF.

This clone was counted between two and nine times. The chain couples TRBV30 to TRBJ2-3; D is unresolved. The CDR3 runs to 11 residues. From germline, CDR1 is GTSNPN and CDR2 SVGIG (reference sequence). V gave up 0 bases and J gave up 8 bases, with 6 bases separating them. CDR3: CAWSVKATQYF. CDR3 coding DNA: TGTGCCTGGAGTGTTAAAGCTACGCAGTATTTT.

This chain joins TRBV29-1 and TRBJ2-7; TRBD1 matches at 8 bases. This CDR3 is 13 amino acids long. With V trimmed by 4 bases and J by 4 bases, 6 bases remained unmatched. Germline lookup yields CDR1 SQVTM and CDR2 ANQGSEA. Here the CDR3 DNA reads TGCAGCGTTGGGAAAGGACAGGGATACGAGCAGTACTTC. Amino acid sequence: CSVGKGQGYEQYF.

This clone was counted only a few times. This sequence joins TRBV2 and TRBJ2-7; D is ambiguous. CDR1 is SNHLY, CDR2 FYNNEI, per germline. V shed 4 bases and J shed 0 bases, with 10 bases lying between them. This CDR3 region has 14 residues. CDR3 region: CASSVERRSYEQYF. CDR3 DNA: TGTGCCAGCAGTGTCGAGCGTCGCTCCTACGAGCAGTACTTC.

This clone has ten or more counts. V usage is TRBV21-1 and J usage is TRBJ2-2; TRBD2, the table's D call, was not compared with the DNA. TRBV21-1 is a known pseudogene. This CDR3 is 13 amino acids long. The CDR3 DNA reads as TGTGCCAGCAGCAAGCCGGGCACCGGGGAGCTGTTTTTT. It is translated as CASSKPGTGELFF.

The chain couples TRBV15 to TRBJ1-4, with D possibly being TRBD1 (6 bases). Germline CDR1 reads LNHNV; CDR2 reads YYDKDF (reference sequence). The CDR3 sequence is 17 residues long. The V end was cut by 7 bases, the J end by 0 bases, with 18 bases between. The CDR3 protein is CATTGTGQPATNEKLFF. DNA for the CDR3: TGTGCCACCACCGGGACCGGACAGCCAGCAACTAATGAAAAACTGTTTTTT.

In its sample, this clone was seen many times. CDR3 nucleotides: TGTGCCAGCAGCCACCGGGACAGGGGATACAATGAGCAGTTCTTC. As protein: CASSHRDRGYNEQFF. This rearrangement joins TRBV28 to TRBJ2-1; 10 bases fit TRBD1. The V and J ends lost 6 bases and 4 bases, in that order; junction bases with no gene match: 6. CDR1 is MDHEN, CDR2 SYDVKM, per germline. This CDR3 has 15 residues.

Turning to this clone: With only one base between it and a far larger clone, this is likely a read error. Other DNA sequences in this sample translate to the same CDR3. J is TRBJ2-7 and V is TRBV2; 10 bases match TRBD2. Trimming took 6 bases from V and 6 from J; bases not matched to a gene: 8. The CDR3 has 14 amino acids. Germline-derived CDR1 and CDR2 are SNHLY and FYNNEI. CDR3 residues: CASSLAGAGGEQYF. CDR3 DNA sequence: TGTGCCAGCAGCCTAGCGGGAGCAGGGGGCGAGCAGTACTTC. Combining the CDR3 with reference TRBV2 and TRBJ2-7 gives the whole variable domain EPEVTQTPSHQVTQMGQEVILRCVPISNHLYFYWYRQILGQKVEFLVSFYNNEISEKSEIFDDQFSVERPDGSNFTLKIRSTKLEDSAMYFCASSLAGAGGEQYFGPGTRLTVT.

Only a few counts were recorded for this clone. For the CDR3, the DNA is TGTGCCAGCATCGGGACAGCGTTAGGCGATACGCAGTATTTT. Its translation: CASIGTALGDTQYF. The rearrangement uses TRBV6-1 and TRBJ2-3; 7 bases align to TRBD1. The V gene's germline CDR1 is MNHNS and CDR2 SASEGT. J was trimmed by 6 bases and V by 7 bases; bases with no gene match: 10. This CDR3 comprises 14 residues.

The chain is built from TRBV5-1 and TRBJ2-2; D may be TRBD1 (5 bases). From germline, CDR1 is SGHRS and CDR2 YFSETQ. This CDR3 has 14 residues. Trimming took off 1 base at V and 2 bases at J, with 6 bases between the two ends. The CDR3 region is CASSLQGNTGELFF. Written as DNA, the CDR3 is TGCGCCAGCAGCTTGCAGGGTAACACCGGGGAGCTGTTTTTT.

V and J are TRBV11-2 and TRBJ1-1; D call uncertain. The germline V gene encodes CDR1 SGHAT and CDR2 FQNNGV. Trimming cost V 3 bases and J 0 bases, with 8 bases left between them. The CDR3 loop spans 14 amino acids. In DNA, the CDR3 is TGTGCCAGCAGCTTTCCGTCTTTGAACACTGAAGCTTTCTTT. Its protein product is CASSFPSLNTEAFF.

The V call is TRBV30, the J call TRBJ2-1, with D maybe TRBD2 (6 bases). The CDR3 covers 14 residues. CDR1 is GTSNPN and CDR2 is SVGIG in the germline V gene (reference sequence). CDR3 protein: CAHSRLAPSGEQFF. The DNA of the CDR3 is TGTGCTCACTCCCGGCTAGCGCCGTCGGGTGAGCAGTTCTTC.

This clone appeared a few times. In DNA, the CDR3 is TGTGCCAGCAGCTTATCCCCTGATACGCAGTATTTT. Translated, it gives CASSLSPDTQYF. The chain has TRBV11-2 and TRBJ2-3; D gene ambiguous. Trimming took 2 bases from V and 6 from J, leaving 6 bases between them. This CDR3 is built from 12 residues. Germline V gene lookup returns CDR1 SGHAT and CDR2 FQNNGV.

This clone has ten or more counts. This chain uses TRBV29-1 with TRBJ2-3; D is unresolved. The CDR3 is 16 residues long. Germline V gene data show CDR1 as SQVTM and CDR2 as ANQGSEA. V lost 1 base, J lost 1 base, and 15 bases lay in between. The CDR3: CSVEGGKGYGTDTQYF. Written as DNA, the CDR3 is TGCAGCGTTGAAGGCGGAAAAGGGTACGGCACAGATACGCAGTATTTT.